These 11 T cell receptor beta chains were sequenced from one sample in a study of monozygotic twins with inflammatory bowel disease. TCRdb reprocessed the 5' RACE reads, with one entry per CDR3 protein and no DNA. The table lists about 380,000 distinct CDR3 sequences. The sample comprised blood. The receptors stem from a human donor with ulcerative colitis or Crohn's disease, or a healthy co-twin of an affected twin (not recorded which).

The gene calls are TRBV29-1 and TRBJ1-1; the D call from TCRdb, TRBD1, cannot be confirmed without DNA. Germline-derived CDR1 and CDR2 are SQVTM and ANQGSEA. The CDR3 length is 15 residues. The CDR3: CSVESTGQKNTEAFF.

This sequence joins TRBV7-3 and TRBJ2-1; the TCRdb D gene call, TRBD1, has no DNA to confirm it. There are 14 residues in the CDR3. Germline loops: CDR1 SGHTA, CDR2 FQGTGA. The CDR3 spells CASSRGGTLNEQFF.

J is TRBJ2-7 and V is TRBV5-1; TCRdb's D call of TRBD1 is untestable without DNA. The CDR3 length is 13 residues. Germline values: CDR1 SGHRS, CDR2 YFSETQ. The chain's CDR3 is CASSFSGGYEQYF.

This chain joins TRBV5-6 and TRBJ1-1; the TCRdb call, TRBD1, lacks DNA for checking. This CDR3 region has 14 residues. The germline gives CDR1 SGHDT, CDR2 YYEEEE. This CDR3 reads CASSKDRGPGGAFF.

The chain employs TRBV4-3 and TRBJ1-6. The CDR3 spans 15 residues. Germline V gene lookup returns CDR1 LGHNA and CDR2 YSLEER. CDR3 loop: CASSQDRASGSPLHF.

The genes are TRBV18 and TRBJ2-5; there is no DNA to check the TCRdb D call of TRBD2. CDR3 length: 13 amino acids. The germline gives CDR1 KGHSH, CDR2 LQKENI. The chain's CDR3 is CASSPPSAETQYF.

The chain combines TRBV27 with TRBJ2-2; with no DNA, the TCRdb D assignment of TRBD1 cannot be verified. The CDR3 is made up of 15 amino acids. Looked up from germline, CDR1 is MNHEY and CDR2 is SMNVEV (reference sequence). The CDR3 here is CASSLLSRVAGELFF.

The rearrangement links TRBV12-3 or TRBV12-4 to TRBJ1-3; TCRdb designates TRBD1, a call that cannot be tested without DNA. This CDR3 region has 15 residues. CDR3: CASSFATGTGNTIYF.

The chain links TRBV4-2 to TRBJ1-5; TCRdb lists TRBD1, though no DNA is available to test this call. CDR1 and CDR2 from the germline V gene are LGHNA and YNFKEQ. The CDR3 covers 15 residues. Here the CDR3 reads CASSQEGASNQPQHF.

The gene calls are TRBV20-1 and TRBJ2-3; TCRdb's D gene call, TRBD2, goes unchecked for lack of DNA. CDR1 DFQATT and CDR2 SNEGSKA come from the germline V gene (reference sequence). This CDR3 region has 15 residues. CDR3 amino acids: CSASQLAGVADTQYF.

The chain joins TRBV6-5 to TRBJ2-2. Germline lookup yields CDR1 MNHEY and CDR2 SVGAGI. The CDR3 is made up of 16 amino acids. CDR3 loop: CASSYGETLNTGELFF.